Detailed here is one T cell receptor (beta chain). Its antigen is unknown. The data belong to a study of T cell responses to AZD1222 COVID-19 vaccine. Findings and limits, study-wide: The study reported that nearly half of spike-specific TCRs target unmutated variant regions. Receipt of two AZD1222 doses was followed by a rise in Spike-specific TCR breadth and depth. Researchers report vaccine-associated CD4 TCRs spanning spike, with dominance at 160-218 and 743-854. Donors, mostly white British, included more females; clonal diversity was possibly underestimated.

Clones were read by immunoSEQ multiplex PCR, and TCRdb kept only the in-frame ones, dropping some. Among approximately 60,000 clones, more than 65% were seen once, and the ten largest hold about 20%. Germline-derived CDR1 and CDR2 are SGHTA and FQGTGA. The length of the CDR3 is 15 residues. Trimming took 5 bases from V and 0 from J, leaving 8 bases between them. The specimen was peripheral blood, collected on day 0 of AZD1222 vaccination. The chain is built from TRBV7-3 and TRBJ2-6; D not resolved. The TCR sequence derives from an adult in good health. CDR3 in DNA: TGTGCCAGCAGCCCAAGTATCTCTGGGGCCAACGTCCTGACTTTC. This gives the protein CASSPSISGANVLTF.